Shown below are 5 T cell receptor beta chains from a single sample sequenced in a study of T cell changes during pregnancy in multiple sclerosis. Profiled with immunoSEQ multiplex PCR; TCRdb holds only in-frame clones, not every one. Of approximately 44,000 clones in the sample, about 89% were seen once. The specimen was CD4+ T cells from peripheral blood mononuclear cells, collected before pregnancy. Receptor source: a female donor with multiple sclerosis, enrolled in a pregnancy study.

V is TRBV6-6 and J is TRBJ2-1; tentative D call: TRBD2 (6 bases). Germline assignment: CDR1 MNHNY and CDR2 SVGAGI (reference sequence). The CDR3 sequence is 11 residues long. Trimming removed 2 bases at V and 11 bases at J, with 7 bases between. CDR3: CASSYGGKQFF. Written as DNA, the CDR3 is TGTGCCAGCAGTTACGGGGGGAAGCAGTTCTTC.

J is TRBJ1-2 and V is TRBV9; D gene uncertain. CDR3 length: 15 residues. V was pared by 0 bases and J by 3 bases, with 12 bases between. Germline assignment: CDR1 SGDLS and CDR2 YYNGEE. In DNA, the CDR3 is TGTGCCAGCAGCGTAGGAGGAGGGTTGGACTATGGCTACACCTTC. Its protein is CASSVGGGLDYGYTF. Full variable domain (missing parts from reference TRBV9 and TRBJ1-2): DSGVTQTPKHLITATGQRVTLRCSPRSGDLSVYWYQQSLDQGLQFLIQYYNGEERAKGNILERFSAQQFPDLHSELNLSSLELGDSALYFCASSVGGGLDYGYTFGSGTRLTVV.

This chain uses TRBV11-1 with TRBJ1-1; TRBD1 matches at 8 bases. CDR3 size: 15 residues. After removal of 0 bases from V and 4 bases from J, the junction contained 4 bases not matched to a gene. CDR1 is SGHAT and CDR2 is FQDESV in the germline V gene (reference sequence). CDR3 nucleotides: TGTGCCAGCAGCTTAGCTCAGGGGGCGGGCACTGAAGCTTTCTTT. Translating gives CASSLAQGAGTEAFF.

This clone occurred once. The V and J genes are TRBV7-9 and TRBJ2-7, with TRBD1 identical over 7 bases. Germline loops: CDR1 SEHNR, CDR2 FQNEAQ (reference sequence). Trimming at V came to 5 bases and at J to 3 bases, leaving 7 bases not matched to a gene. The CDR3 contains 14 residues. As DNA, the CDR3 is TGTGCCAGCAGCCCCCGGGACAGAGACTACGAGCAGTACTTC. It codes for CASSPRDRDYEQYF.

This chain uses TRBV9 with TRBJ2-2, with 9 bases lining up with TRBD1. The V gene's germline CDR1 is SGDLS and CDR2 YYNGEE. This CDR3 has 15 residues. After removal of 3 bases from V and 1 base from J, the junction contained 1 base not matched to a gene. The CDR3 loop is CASSGGQGNTGELFF. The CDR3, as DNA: TGTGCCAGCAGCGGGGGACAGGGGAACACCGGGGAGCTGTTTTTT.